This T cell receptor (beta chain) is drawn from a study of early T cells in non-severe SARS-CoV-2 infection. TCRdb recomputed calls from the 5' RACE reads with MiXCR, one row per CDR3 protein. The profile shows tens of thousands of distinct CDR3 sequences, less than 15% of them singletons. Ten or more counts support this clonotype. V was cut by 8 bases and J by 0 bases, with 13 bases left in between. The CDR3 length is 14 residues. The germline V gene encodes CDR1 KGHSH and CDR2 LQKENI. What was sequenced was whole blood. This sequence was found in an adult who was a healthcare worker with PCR-confirmed SARS-CoV-2 infection or an uninfected control (not recorded which). The chain is built from TRBV18 and TRBJ1-1; D possibly corresponds to TRBD1 (5 bases). The DNA for the CDR3 is TGTGCCAGCACTGCTCGACAGATGAACACTGAAGCTTTCTTT. Amino acids: CASTARQMNTEAFF.